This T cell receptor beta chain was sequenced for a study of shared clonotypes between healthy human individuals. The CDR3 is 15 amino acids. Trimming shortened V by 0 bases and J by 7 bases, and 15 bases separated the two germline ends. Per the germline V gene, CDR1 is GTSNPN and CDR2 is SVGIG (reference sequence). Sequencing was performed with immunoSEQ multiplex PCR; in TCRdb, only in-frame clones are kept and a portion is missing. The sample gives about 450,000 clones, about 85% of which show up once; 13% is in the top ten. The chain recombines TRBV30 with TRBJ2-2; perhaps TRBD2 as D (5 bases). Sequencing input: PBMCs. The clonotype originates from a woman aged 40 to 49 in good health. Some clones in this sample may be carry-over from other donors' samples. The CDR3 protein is CAWSVGIAPNGELFF. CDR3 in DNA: TGTGCCTGGAGTGTGGGAATAGCGCCGAACGGGGAGCTGTTTTTT. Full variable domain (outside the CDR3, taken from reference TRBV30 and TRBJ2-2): SQTIHQWPATLVQPVGSPLSLECTVEGTSNPNLYWYRQAAGRGLQLLFYSVGIGQISSEVPQNLSASRPQDRQFILSSKKLLLSDSGFYLCAWSVGIAPNGELFFGEGSRLTVL.